Listed below are T cell receptor beta chains from one sample, sequenced in a study of cytomegalovirus exposure and HLA in healthy donors. Method: immunoSEQ multiplex PCR; TCRdb's copy keeps in-frame clones and lacks some. The sample holds tens of thousands of clones, around 81% seen once. The sample was PBMCs. The receptors shown here come from a man aged 25-40 years in good health and CMV-seronegative. The CDR3 runs from the conserved cysteine through the conserved F or W. The order of the fields is clone size, V gene, J gene, D gene, CDR3 DNA, CDR3 protein. A D gene is named only where the DNA matches it firmly. Rows give clone size only sometimes, using once, few, many, or a class for an expanded clone.

clone_size: NA
v_call: TRBV14
j_call: TRBJ2-1
d_call: TRBD2
cdr3_nt: TGTGCCAGCAGCCTAACCCCCGCGCTAGCGGGACCCAGCTCCTACAATGAGCAGTTCTTC
cdr3_aa: CASSLTPALAGPSSYNEQFF

clone_size: NA
v_call: TRBV6-5
j_call: TRBJ2-7
d_call: TRBD1
cdr3_nt: TGTGCCAGCAGAAACCGGGACAGCCGAACACGCGAGCAGTACTTC
cdr3_aa: CASRNRDSRTREQYF

clone_size: NA
v_call: TRBV5-1
j_call: TRBJ1-1
d_call: TRBD1
cdr3_nt: TGCGCCAGCAGCTTGACAGGGGGGCAAATCACTGAAGCTTTCTTT
cdr3_aa: CASSLTGGQITEAFF

clone_size: NA
v_call: TRBV4-1
j_call: TRBJ1-4
d_call: NA
cdr3_nt: TGCGCCAGCAGCCAAGGCGGGGGGTACGCAACTAATGAAAAACTGTTTTTT
cdr3_aa: CASSQGGGYATNEKLFF

clone_size: NA
v_call: TRBV6-5
j_call: TRBJ1-1
d_call: NA
cdr3_nt: TGTGCCAGCAGTTACGCAGGGTTGGGCACTGAAGCTTTCTTT
cdr3_aa: CASSYAGLGTEAFF

clone_size: NA
v_call: TRBV9
j_call: TRBJ2-3
d_call: TRBD1
cdr3_nt: TGTGCCAGCAGCGTAGGGGCGGGACAGGGGTTTACAGATACGCAGTATTTT
cdr3_aa: CASSVGAGQGFTDTQYF

clone_size: NA
v_call: TRBV15
j_call: TRBJ2-5
d_call: TRBD1
cdr3_nt: TGTGCCACCAGCAGAGTCCGACAGGGGGAGACCCAGTACTTC
cdr3_aa: CATSRVRQGETQYF

clone_size: NA
v_call: TRBV7-9
j_call: TRBJ1-2
d_call: NA
cdr3_nt: TGTGCCAGCAGCATATATCCCCGGACAGTTGATAACTATGGCTACACCTTC
cdr3_aa: CASSIYPRTVDNYGYTF

clone_size: NA
v_call: TRBV7-3
j_call: TRBJ2-2
d_call: NA
cdr3_nt: TGTGCCAGCAACGATAAACCCGGGGCCGGGGAGCTGTTTTTT
cdr3_aa: CASNDKPGAGELFF

clone_size: once
v_call: TRBV7-9
j_call: TRBJ2-3
d_call: TRBD1
cdr3_nt: TGTGCCAGCAGCGCGGACAGGAGGATCGAGGGGGATACGCAGTATTTT
cdr3_aa: CASSADRRIEGDTQYF

clone_size: NA
v_call: TRBV7-3
j_call: TRBJ2-1
d_call: NA
cdr3_nt: TGTGCCAGCAGCTTACTCCTGAGCTCCTACAATGAGCAGTTCTTC
cdr3_aa: CASSLLLSSYNEQFF

clone_size: NA
v_call: TRBV4-2
j_call: TRBJ2-1
d_call: NA
cdr3_nt: TGTGCCAGCAGCCAAAGGGGGGGCGAGGAGCAGTTCTTC
cdr3_aa: CASSQRGGEEQFF

clone_size: NA
v_call: TRBV7-9
j_call: TRBJ2-1
d_call: TRBD1
cdr3_nt: TGTGCCAGCAGCCGCGAGGGGACAGGCGGAACTGAGCAGTTCTTC
cdr3_aa: CASSREGTGGTEQFF

clone_size: NA
v_call: TRBV5-1
j_call: TRBJ1-5
d_call: TRBD1
cdr3_nt: TGCGCCAGCAGCTTGGGGGACAGGGATCAGCCCCAGCATTTT
cdr3_aa: CASSLGDRDQPQHF

clone_size: NA
v_call: TRBV14
j_call: TRBJ2-4
d_call: TRBD1
cdr3_nt: TGTGCCAGCAGCTATGCTTACAGGGGGACCAAAAACATTCAGTACTTC
cdr3_aa: CASSYAYRGTKNIQYF

clone_size: NA
v_call: TRBV4-1
j_call: TRBJ2-5
d_call: TRBD2
cdr3_nt: TGCGCCAGCAGCCTGACTAGCGGAGAGACCCAGTACTTC
cdr3_aa: CASSLTSGETQYF

clone_size: NA
v_call: TRBV2
j_call: TRBJ1-3
d_call: NA
cdr3_nt: TGTGCCAGCAAGGGAGGGCTCTCTGGAAACACCATATATTTT
cdr3_aa: CASKGGLSGNTIYF